This T cell receptor (beta chain) comes out of a study of blood T cell repertoires in COVID-19. Whole-study context: Italy, Spain and the United States were the sources of the convalescent and acute COVID-19 samples. T cells, B-cell-depleted T cells, or PBMCs supplied cDNA or gDNA.

Method: immunoSEQ multiplex PCR; TCRdb's copy keeps in-frame clones and lacks some. Altogether roughly 68,000 clones are present, roughly four fifths being singletons, with the ten largest covering just under 15%. This CDR3 comprises 14 residues. V lost 0 bases and J 2 bases, leaving 8 bases between the germline ends. Per the germline V gene, CDR1 is SGDLS and CDR2 is YYNGEE. The chain couples TRBV9 to TRBJ1-2; no clear D. The source material was peripheral blood. The sequence was collected from a man aged 55 to 70 with COVID-19, enrolled during active disease. CDR3: CASSVATGNYGYTF. CDR3 bases: TGTGCCAGCAGCGTAGCTACCGGGAACTATGGCTACACCTTC.